This record concerns one T cell receptor (beta chain) sequence. As yet, its antigen is unknown. Germline loops: CDR1 GTSNPN, CDR2 SVGIG (reference sequence). The CDR3 has 17 residues. J lost 2 bases, V lost 3 bases, and 10 bases had no gene match. The data derive from a study of cytomegalovirus exposure and HLA in healthy donors. Findings and caveats of the study: The authors listed about 170 TCR beta chains as cytomegalovirus-associated.

Sequencing used immunoSEQ multiplex PCR; TCRdb keeps in-frame clones, though not all of them. The sample gives tens of thousands of clones, roughly 85% of which show up once; 20% is in the top ten. The TCR was taken from a man aged 18 to 35 in good health and CMV-seropositive. The chain couples TRBV30 to TRBJ2-4, with TRBD1 identical over 10 bases. Sequenced input: PBMCs. The CDR3, as DNA: TGTGCCTGGAGGGAGGCGGGACAGGGGAGTTCCAAAAACATTCAGTACTTC. Its translation: CAWREAGQGSSKNIQYF.